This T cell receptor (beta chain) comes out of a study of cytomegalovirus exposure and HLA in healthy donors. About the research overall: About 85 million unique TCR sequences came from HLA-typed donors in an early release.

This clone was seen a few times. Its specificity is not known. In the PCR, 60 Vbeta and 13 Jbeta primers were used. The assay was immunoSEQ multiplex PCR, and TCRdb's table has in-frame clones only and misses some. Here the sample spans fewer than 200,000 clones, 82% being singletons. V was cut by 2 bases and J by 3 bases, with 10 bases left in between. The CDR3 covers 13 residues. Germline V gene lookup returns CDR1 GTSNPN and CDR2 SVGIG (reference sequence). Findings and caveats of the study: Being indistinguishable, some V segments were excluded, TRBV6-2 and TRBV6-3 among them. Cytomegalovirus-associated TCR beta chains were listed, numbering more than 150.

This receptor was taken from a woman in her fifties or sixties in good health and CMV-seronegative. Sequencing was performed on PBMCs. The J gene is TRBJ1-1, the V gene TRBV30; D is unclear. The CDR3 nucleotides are TGTGCCTGGAGTACCGGAGGCGACACTGAAGCTTTCTTT. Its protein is CAWSTGGDTEAFF.